This T cell receptor (beta chain) was found in a study of long-term antiretroviral therapy in people with HIV. Survey-level resolution applied to immunoSEQ assay v3.0. Sequencing was directed toward about 35,000-50,000 T-cell genomes in each sample. TCRdb's table, derived via immunoSEQ multiplex PCR, lists solely in-frame clones and lacks some. The data show about 20,000 clones, with more than 70% seen just once and 3% to 4% held by the top ten. For this clone: Its specificity is not known.

Study-wide points: Therapy changes, viral resistance and ART adherence were not documented in the available data.

The CDR3 is 16 amino acids. CDR1 and CDR2 from the germline V gene are MGHRA and YSYEKL. V was clipped by 4 bases and J by 1 base; unmatched bases: 7. This clonotype originated in a woman aged 45-65 years with HIV. J is TRBJ2-7 and V is TRBV4-1; 10 bases are a match to TRBD1. The sample in question was unsorted PBMCs, obtained 2.6 years after starting antiretroviral therapy. Here the CDR3 DNA reads TGCGCCAGCAGCCCCCGAAGGGACAGGGGATCCTACGAGCAGTACTTC. It specifies CASSPRRDRGSYEQYF.